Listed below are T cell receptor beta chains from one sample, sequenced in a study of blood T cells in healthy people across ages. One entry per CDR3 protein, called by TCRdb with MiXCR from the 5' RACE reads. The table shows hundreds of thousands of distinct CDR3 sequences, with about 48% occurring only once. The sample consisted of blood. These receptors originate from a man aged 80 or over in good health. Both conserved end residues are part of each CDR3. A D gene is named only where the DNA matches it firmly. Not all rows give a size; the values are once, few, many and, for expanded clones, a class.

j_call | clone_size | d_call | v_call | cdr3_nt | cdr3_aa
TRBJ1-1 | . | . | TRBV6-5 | TGTGCCAGTTCCTCGGGCACTGAAGCTTTCTTT | CASSSGTEAFF
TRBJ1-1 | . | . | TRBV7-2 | TGTGCCAGCAGCCCTGGGCGAGGTGAACGGAGCGCTGAAGCTTTCTTT | CASSPGRGERSAEAFF
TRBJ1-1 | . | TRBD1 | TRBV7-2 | TGTGCCAGCAGCTTAGTATTGACAGGGAGGAATGCTGAAGCTTTCTTT | CASSLVLTGRNAEAFF
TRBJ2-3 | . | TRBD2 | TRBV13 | TGTGCCAGCAGCTTAGTTGGACTAGCGGGAATCACAGATACGCAGTATTTT | CASSLVGLAGITDTQYF
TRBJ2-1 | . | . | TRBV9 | TGTGCCAGCAGCGTAGAGGTGGCTCCCAGCGCCTACAATGAGCAGTTCTTC | CASSVEVAPSAYNEQFF
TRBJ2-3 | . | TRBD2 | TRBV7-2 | TGTGCCAGCAGCCGACCGACTAGCGGGAGGTCCGATACGCAGTATTTT | CASSRPTSGRSDTQYF
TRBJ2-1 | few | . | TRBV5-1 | TGCGCCAGCAGCGCAACTTACAATGAGCAGTTCTTC | CASSATYNEQFF
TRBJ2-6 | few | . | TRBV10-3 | TGTGCCATCGCCCCAAAGGACTCTGGGGCCAACGTCCTGACTTTC | CAIAPKDSGANVLTF
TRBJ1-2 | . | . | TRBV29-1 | TGCAGCGTTGGGGGGCAAATTGATGCCTATGGCTACACCTTC | CSVGGQIDAYGYTF
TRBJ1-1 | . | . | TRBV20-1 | TGCAGTGCTAAACGGACTAACGAAGCTTTCTTT | CSAKRTNEAFF
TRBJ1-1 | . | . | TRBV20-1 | TGCAGTGCTAGAACAGGGCGGAACACTGAAGCTTTCTTT | CSARTGRNTEAFF
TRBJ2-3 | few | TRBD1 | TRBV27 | TGTGCCAGCAGTCTCCTTGGGACAGGGGACAGATACGCGTATTTT | CASSLLGTGDRYAYF
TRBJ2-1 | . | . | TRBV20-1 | TGCAGTGCTAGATCCAGTTGGGATGAGCAGTTCTTC | CSARSSWDEQFF
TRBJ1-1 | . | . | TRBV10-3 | TGTGCCATCATCCTCGGGTCTCCGAGTAGAGCTTTCTTT | CAIILGSPSRAFF
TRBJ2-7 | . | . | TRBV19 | TGTGCCAGTAGTATAGGGGGCAGGATCTACGAGCAGTACTTC | CASSIGGRIYEQYF
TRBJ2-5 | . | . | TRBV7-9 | TGTGCCAGCAGCTTAGCGCAGGGGCCTGGAGAGACCCAGTACTTC | CASSLAQGPGETQYF
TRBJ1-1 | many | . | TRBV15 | TGTGCCACCAGCAGAGATCTAGTCGGGCAGCCAAGAGCTTTCTTT | CATSRDLVGQPRAFF
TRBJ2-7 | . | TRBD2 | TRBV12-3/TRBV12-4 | TGTGCCAGCAGTTTGACTAGCGGGATAAGCTACGAGCAGTACTTC | CASSLTSGISYEQYF
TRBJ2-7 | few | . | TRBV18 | TGTGCCAGCTCACTAATCCAGGCTTTCCACGAGCAGTACTTC | CASSLIQAFHEQYF
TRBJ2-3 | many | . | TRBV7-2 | TGTGCCAGCAGCTTACGGGAAGGCAGATACGCGTATTTT | CASSLREGRYAYF
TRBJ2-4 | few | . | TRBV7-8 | TGTGCCAGCAGCTTAAAGGGCAGGGATTTGGAAAACATTCAGTACTTC | CASSLKGRDLENIQYF
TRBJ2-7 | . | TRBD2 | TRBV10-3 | TGTGCCATCAGTGCCCTAGCGGGAGCCCCCTCCTACGAGCAGTACTTC | CAISALAGAPSYEQYF
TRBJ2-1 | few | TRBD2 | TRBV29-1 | TGCAGCGTTGAAGGAGTGGAGCGGGGGAGCTCCTACAATGAGCAGTTCTTC | CSVEGVERGSSYNEQFF
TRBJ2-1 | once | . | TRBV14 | TGTGCCAGCAGCCAAGGTCCGGGGCAGGGGGAGGGGTTCTTC | CASSQGPGQGEGFF
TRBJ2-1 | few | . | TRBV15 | TGTGCCACCAGCGCCCCGAGCGGGCGTAACTCCTACAATGAGCAGTTCTTC | CATSAPSGRNSYNEQFF
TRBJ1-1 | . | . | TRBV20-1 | TGCAGTGCTGGACCGATTGGCACTGAAGCTTTCTTT | CSAGPIGTEAFF
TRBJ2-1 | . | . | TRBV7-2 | TGTACCAGCAGCTTAGGGAGGGCACATTACGAGCAGTTCTTC | CTSSLGRAHYEQFF
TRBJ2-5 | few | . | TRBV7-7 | TGTGCCGTTCCGATGGGGGAGACCCAGTACTTC | CAVPMGETQYF
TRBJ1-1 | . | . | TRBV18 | TGTGCCAGCTCAGCCGACAGACGCTCTGAAGCTTTCTTT | CASSADRRSEAFF
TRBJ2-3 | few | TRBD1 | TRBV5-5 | TGTGCCAGCAGCTTGGCAACGGGTCGGGACAGATACGCGTATTTT | CASSLATGRDRYAYF
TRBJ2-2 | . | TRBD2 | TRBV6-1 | TGTGCCAGCCGTGGGACTAGCGGGAGAAGGGCCGGGGAGCTGTTTTTT | CASRGTSGRRAGELFF
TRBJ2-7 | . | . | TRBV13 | TGTGCCAGCAGCTTTTCACCGGCCGGTGGGGGCCACTACGAGCAGTACTTC | CASSFSPAGGGHYEQYF
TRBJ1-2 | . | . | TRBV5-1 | TGCGCCAGCAGCTTGCAGGGGCATGGCTACACCTTC | CASSLQGHGYTF
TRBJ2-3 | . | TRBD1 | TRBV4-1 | TGCGCCAGCAGCCAAGCAGCGACAGGGTTCAGATACGCGTATTTT | CASSQAATGFRYAYF
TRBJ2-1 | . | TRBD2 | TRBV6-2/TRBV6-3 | TGTGCCAGCAGCCCCCCGGGGCGGGAGGAGCAGTTCTTC | CASSPPGREEQFF
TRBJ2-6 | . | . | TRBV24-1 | TGTGCCACCAGTGATCCAGGGGCTGGGGCCAACGTCCTGACTTTC | CATSDPGAGANVLTF
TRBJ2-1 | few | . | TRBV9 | TGTGCCAGCAGCCCACGACGGGGGGCTCGGGCCAATGAGCAGTTCTTC | CASSPRRGARANEQFF
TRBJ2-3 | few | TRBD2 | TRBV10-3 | TGTGCCATCAGACCAGGGTCGGGAGCGCGGGGGAATACGCAGTATTTT | CAIRPGSGARGNTQYF
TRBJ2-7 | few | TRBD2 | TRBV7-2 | TGTGCCAGCAGCCCAGGACTAGCCGACTCCTACGAGCAGTACTTC | CASSPGLADSYEQYF
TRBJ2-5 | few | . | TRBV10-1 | TGCGCCAGCAGTGACCCCGGGGGCAGGGGCGAGACCCAGTACTTC | CASSDPGGRGETQYF
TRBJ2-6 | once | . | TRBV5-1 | TGCGCCAGCAGCCATAACTCCGACAGGTCTGGCACCAACGTCCTAACTTTC | CASSHNSDRSGTNVLTF